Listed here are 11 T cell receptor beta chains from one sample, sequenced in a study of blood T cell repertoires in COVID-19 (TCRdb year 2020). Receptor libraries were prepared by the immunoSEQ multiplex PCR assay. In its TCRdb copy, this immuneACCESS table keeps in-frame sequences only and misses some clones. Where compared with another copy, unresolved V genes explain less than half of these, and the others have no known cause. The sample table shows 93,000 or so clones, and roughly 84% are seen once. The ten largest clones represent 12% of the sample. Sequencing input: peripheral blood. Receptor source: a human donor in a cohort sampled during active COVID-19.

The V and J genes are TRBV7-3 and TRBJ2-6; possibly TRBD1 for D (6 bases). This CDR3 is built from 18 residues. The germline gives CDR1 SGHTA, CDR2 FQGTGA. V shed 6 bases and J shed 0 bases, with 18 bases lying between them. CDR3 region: CASSYRAVENSGANVLTF. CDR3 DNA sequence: TGTGCCAGCAGTTACAGGGCGGTGGAAAACTCTGGGGCCAACGTCCTGACTTTC.

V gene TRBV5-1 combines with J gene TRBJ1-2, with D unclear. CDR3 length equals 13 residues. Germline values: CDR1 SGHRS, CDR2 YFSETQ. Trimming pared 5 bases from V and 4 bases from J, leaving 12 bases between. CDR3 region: CASSLGGSYGYTF. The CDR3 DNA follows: TGCGCCAGCAGTCTAGGTGGGAGCTATGGCTACACCTTC.

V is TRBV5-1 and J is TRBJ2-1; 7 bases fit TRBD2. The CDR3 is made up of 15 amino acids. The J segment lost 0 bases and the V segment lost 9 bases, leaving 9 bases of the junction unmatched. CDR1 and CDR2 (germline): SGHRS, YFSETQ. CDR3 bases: TGCGCCATCCATAACCCTAGCGGCTCCTACAATGAGCAGTTCTTC. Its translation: CAIHNPSGSYNEQFF.

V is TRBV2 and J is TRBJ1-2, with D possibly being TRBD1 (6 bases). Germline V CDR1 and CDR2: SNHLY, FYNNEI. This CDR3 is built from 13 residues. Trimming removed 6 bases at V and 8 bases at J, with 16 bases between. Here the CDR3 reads CASSPQGGRGYTF. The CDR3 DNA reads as TGTGCCAGCAGCCCACAGGGCGGCCGGGGCTACACCTTC.

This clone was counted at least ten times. In nucleotides, the CDR3 is TGCAGCCAATTCAGGGGAGAGACCCAGTACTTC. Protein product: CSQFRGETQYF. This chain uses TRBV29-1 with TRBJ2-5, with a weak D call TRBD1 (6 bases). The CDR3 is made up of 11 amino acids. The V and J ends lost 8 bases and 4 bases respectively, with 11 bases between them. Germline CDR1 reads SQVTM; CDR2 reads ANQGSEA. The full variable domain, completed using reference TRBV29-1 and TRBJ2-5, is SAVISQKPSRDICQRGTSLTIQCQVDSQVTMMFWYRQQPGQSLTLIATANQGSEATYESGFVIDKFPISRPNLTFSTLTVSNMSPEDSSIYLCSQFRGETQYFGPGTRLLVL.

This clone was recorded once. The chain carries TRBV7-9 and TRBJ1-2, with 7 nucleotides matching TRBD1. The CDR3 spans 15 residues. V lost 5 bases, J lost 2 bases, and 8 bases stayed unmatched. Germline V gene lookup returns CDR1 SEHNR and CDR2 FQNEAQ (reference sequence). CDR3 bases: TGTGCCAGCAGCCTAGACAGGGCGTCCAACTATGGCTACACCTTC. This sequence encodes CASSLDRASNYGYTF.

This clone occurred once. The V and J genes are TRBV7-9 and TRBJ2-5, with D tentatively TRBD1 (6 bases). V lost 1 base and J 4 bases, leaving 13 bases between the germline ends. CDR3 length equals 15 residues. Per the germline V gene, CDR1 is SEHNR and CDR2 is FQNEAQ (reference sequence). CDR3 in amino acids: CASSLGGQTIETQYF. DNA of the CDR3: TGTGCCAGCAGCTTAGGTGGACAGACAATAGAGACCCAGTACTTC.

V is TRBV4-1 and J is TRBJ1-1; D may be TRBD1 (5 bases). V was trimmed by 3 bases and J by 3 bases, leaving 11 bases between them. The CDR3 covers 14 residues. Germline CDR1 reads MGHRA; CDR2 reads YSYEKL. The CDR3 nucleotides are TGCGCCAGCAGCCATCAGGGTGCATACACTGAAGCTTTCTTT. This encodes CASSHQGAYTEAFF.

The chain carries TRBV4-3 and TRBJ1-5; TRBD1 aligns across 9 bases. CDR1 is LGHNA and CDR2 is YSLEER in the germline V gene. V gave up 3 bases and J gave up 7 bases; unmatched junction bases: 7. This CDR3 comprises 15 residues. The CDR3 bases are TGCGCCAGCAGCCAGACGATTGGGACAGGGCAGCCCCAGCATTTT. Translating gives CASSQTIGTGQPQHF.

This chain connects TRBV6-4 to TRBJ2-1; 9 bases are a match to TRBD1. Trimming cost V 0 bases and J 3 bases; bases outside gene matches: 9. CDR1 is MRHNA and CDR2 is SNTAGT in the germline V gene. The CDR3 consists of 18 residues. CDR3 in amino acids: CASSDSKIRDRVYNEQFF. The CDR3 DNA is TGTGCCAGCAGTGACTCAAAGATAAGGGACAGGGTCTACAATGAGCAGTTCTTC.

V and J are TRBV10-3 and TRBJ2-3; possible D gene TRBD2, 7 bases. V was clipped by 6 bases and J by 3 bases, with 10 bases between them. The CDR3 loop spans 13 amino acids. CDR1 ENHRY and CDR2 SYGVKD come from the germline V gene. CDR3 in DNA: TGTGCCATCAGCAGGGGAGGGACAGATACGCAGTATTTT. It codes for CAISRGGTDTQYF.